These 28 T cell receptor beta chains were all obtained from the same sample, sequenced in a study of blood T cell repertoires in COVID-19. Repertoires were generated with immunoSEQ multiplex PCR, while TCRdb's copy carries only in-frame clones and drops some. Of 72,000 or so clones in the sample, approximately 85% are singletons; the top ten hold approximately 32%. The sample consisted of peripheral blood. Receptors were obtained from a woman of 80 years or more with active or convalescent COVID-19.

The chain couples TRBV6-6 to TRBJ1-4; TRBD1 is a possible D gene (5 bases). Germline V gene lookup returns CDR1 MNHNY and CDR2 SVGAGI (reference sequence). The CDR3 contains 14 residues. Trimming shortened V by 9 bases and J by 4 bases, and 15 bases separated the two germline ends. CDR3 sequence (DNA): TGTGCCAGTGGGGAGGGACTCCTTAATGAAAAACTGTTTTTT. It codes for CASGEGLLNEKLFF.

This chain uses TRBV7-3 with TRBJ2-2, with 11 bases fitting TRBD2. The CDR3 sequence is 15 residues long. CDR1 and CDR2 (germline): SGHTA, FQGTGA. V shed 5 bases, J shed 4 bases, and the junction held 3 bases outside the gene matches. CDR3 in amino acids: CASSPGLAGTGELFF. CDR3 sequence (DNA): TGTGCCAGCAGCCCTGGACTAGCGGGCACCGGGGAGCTGTTTTTT.

V is TRBV11-2 and J is TRBJ2-1; 11 bases line up with TRBD2. CDR3 length: 15 residues. CDR1 and CDR2 (germline): SGHAT, FQNNGV. V lost 5 bases, J lost 2 bases, and 2 bases stayed unmatched. The CDR3 nucleotides are TGTGCCAGCAGCCCGGGACTAGCGGCCTACAATGAGCAGTTCTTC. Its protein product is CASSPGLAAYNEQFF.

The chain combines TRBV19 with TRBJ2-1, with 7 bases aligning to TRBD1. The CDR3 sequence is 15 residues long. Germline CDR1 and CDR2: LNHDA and SQIVND (reference sequence). V trimming: 3 bases; J trimming: 8 bases; junction bases outside the gene matches: 10. This CDR3 is CASSIPRQGRDEQFF. Written as DNA, the CDR3 is TGTGCCAGTAGTATCCCTCGACAGGGTCGCGATGAGCAGTTCTTC. Drawing the rest from reference TRBV19 and TRBJ2-1, the complete variable domain is DGGITQSPKYLFRKEGQNVTLSCEQNLNHDAMYWYRQDPGQGLRLIYYSQIVNDFQKGDIAEGYSVSREKKESFPLTVTSAQKNPTAFYLCASSIPRQGRDEQFFGPGTRLTVL.

This rearrangement joins TRBV5-1 to TRBJ2-5; D gene uncertain. The germline V and J ends were trimmed by 5 bases and 1 base, with 12 bases remaining between them. The CDR3 spans 14 residues. CDR1 SGHRS and CDR2 YFSETQ come from the germline V gene. Here the CDR3 reads CASRVIPGQETQYF. As DNA, the CDR3 is TGCGCCAGCAGGGTGATCCCAGGCCAAGAGACCCAGTACTTC.

This clone was detected only a few times. The chain employs TRBV7-9 and TRBJ1-1, with D maybe TRBD1 (6 bases). V was shortened by 6 bases and J by 1 base, with 12 bases between the two germline ends. In germline, CDR1 is SEHNR, CDR2 FQNEAQ (reference sequence). This CDR3 is 14 amino acids long. The CDR3 reads CASRTGESNTEAFF. DNA of the CDR3: TGTGCCAGCAGGACAGGCGAATCGAACACTGAAGCTTTCTTT.

The genes are TRBV10-3 and TRBJ1-2, with no clear D. CDR3 length equals 12 residues. Looked up from germline, CDR1 is ENHRY and CDR2 is SYGVKD. Trimming removed 5 bases at V and 4 bases at J, with 8 bases between. This CDR3 reads CAISQIFYGYTF. The CDR3 DNA sequence: TGTGCCATCAGTCAGATTTTCTATGGCTACACCTTC.

The chain joins TRBV7-2 to TRBJ2-1, with D perhaps matching TRBD1 (6 bases). With 4 bases removed from V and 5 bases from J, the gap between germline ends came to 12 bases. This CDR3 contains 14 residues. Germline CDR1 is SGHTA and CDR2 is FQGNSA. In DNA, the CDR3 is TGTGCCAGCAGCTCCCGCAGGGGCAACAATGAGCAGTTCTTC. Translation gives CASSSRRGNNEQFF.

V usage is TRBV19 and J usage is TRBJ1-5; D gene ambiguous. The CDR3 is 13 residues long. V was pared by 1 base and J by 4 bases, with 5 bases between. CDR1 and CDR2 from the germline V gene are LNHDA and SQIVND (reference sequence). The CDR3 protein is CASSIVENQPQHF. DNA for the CDR3: TGTGCCAGTAGTATAGTTGAGAATCAGCCCCAGCATTTT.

The chain couples TRBV11-2 to TRBJ1-5; D might be TRBD1 (6 bases). There are 15 residues in the CDR3. CDR1 is SGHAT, CDR2 FQNNGV, per germline. V dropped 4 bases and J dropped 2 bases, with 12 bases sitting between them. CDR3 sequence (DNA): TGTGCCAGCAGCTCAGGGGAGTTGCGCAATCAGCCCCAGCATTTT. Its protein is CASSSGELRNQPQHF.

This clone appeared a single time. The gene calls are TRBV30 and TRBJ1-6, with D uncertain. The CDR3 spans 17 residues. Per germline, CDR1 GTSNPN and CDR2 SVGIG (reference sequence). V lost 0 bases and J 0 bases, leaving 12 bases between the germline ends. The CDR3 DNA is TGTGCCTGGAGTGTACTTGAGGTGAACTCCTATAATTCACCCCTCCACTTT. Amino acid sequence: CAWSVLEVNSYNSPLHF.

The rearrangement uses TRBV2 and TRBJ2-7; 9 bases are shared with TRBD2. Germline V lookup: CDR1 SNHLY, CDR2 FYNNEI. The CDR3 has 15 residues. V dropped 8 bases and J dropped 2; count of bases not matched to a gene: 10. Here the CDR3 DNA reads TGTGCCAGCGATTGGAGCGGGGGGCCCACCTACGAGCAGTACTTC. It yields the protein CASDWSGGPTYEQYF.

This sequence joins TRBV7-2 and TRBJ2-1, with 8 bases identical to TRBD2. J lost 9 bases, V lost 3 bases, and 16 bases had no gene match. The length of the CDR3 is 17 residues. The V gene's germline CDR1 is SGHTA and CDR2 FQGNSA. In DNA, the CDR3 is TGTGCCAGCAGCTTCCCGGGACTAGGGCCCTGGGTGTTTGAGCAGTTCTTC. Its protein is CASSFPGLGPWVFEQFF.

This rearrangement joins TRBV28 to TRBJ1-6, with D possibly matching TRBD1 (5 bases). The V end was cut by 10 bases, the J end by 7 bases, with 11 bases between. The germline V gene encodes CDR1 MDHEN and CDR2 SYDVKM. This CDR3 has 12 amino acids. CDR3 loop: CAIRQLNSPLHF. The DNA of the CDR3 is TGTGCCATAAGACAGTTAAATTCACCCCTCCACTTT.

The J gene is TRBJ1-5, the V gene TRBV21-1; the DNA was not used to check the table's D call, TRBD1. TRBV21-1 is deemed a pseudogene. The CDR3 runs to 14 residues. The CDR3 DNA reads TGTGCCAGCGAGGAAGGACAGGGGAGTGGGCCCCAGCATTTT. Translating it yields CASEEGQGSGPQHF.

The chain combines TRBV7-2 with TRBJ1-2, with TRBD1 as a possible D gene (6 bases). V lost 3 bases to trimming and J lost 1 base, with 6 bases between them. The CDR3 consists of 13 residues. In germline, CDR1 is SGHTA, CDR2 FQGNSA. The DNA of the CDR3 is TGTGCCAGCAGCTTGGACAGTAACTATGGCTACACCTTC. The encoded protein is CASSLDSNYGYTF.

This chain links TRBV7-9 with TRBJ1-6; 7 bases map to TRBD1. The CDR3 is made up of 17 amino acids. Germline lookup yields CDR1 SEHNR and CDR2 FQNEAQ (reference sequence). Trimming took 1 base from V and 4 from J; bases not matched to a gene: 7. CDR3 DNA: TGTGCCAGCAGCTTAGTATCAGGGGGACAATATAATTCACCCCTCCACTTT. This translates into CASSLVSGGQYNSPLHF.

The chain uses TRBV3-1 (or the pseudogene TRBV3-2) and TRBJ2-3; 9 nucleotides line up with TRBD2. Germline assignment: CDR1 LGHDT and CDR2 YNNKEL (reference sequence). After removal of 0 bases from V and 1 base from J, the junction contained 2 bases not matched to a gene. The length of the CDR3 is 16 residues. Here the CDR3 reads CASSQDQRGGTDTQYF. As DNA, the CDR3 is TGTGCCAGCAGCCAAGACCAGCGGGGGGGCACAGATACGCAGTATTTT.

In its sample, this clone was seen a few times. V usage is TRBV7-2 and J usage is TRBJ1-6, with D tentatively TRBD1 (6 bases). The CDR3 runs to 16 residues. Trimming took 1 base from V and 7 from J, leaving 14 bases between them. Germline CDR1 is SGHTA and CDR2 is FQGNSA. CDR3 coding DNA: TGTGCCAGCAGCTTAGACCTGGGGGCTCAAAATTCACCCCTCCACTTT. This gives the protein CASSLDLGAQNSPLHF.

The gene calls are TRBV18 and TRBJ1-5; the D gene is possibly TRBD1 (5 bases). Trimming shortened V by 4 bases and J by 5 bases, and 21 bases separated the two germline ends. This CDR3 has 17 amino acids. Germline CDR1 KGHSH, CDR2 LQKENI. CDR3 in DNA: TGTGCCAGCTCACTGCCCCTAGGGGAAGCTAATCATCAGCCCCAGCATTTT. Translation: CASSLPLGEANHQPQHF.

The J gene is TRBJ2-5, the V gene TRBV5-1; 7 bases align to TRBD1. Per germline, CDR1 SGHRS and CDR2 YFSETQ. Trimming removed 6 bases from V and 2 bases from J; junction bases left unmatched: 4. The CDR3 totals 13 residues. CDR3 amino acids: CASKGQVQETQYF. DNA of the CDR3: TGCGCCAGCAAAGGACAGGTTCAAGAGACCCAGTACTTC.

The chain employs TRBV9 and TRBJ1-6; no clear D gene. Trimming removed 0 bases at V and 7 bases at J, with 8 bases between. The germline V gene encodes CDR1 SGDLS and CDR2 YYNGEE. The CDR3 loop spans 14 amino acids. The CDR3, as DNA: TGTGCCAGCAGCGTAGACGGTTGGAATTCACCCCTCCACTTT. This translates into CASSVDGWNSPLHF.

A note on this clone: Mismatch with germline at one junction end may stem from a read error. This sequence joins TRBV7-7 and TRBJ2-6, with TRBD1 identical over 7 bases. The germline V gene has CDR1 SSHAT and CDR2 FNYEAQ (reference sequence). The CDR3 consists of 18 residues. CDR3: CASSPPGQYLLGANVLTF. Here the CDR3 DNA reads TGTGCTAGCAGCCCTCCGGGACAGTATCTCTTGGGGGCCAACGTCCTGACTTTC.

The chain has TRBV7-9 and TRBJ1-2, with D tentatively TRBD1 (5 bases). Trimming removed 5 bases from V and 6 bases from J, with 16 bases in between. The CDR3 has 14 amino acids. Germline V lookup: CDR1 SEHNR, CDR2 FQNEAQ (reference sequence). The CDR3 bases are TGTGCCAGCAGCGCACAGGAGCTATCAAATGGCTACACCTTC. Its protein is CASSAQELSNGYTF.

The rearrangement links TRBV12-5 to TRBJ2-3; a possible D gene is TRBD1 (7 bases). CDR3 length: 15 residues. The V end was cut by 1 base, the J end by 3 bases, with 11 bases between. Germline V lookup: CDR1 LGHNT, CDR2 FRNRAP. The chain's CDR3 is CASGLGQGGTDTQYF. As DNA, the CDR3 is TGTGCTAGTGGTTTGGGTCAGGGGGGAACAGATACGCAGTATTTT.

This clone came up a few times. The rearrangement links TRBV9 to TRBJ1-6; D is perhaps TRBD1 (6 bases). Trimming stripped 0 bases from V and 5 bases from J, with 6 bases between. The CDR3 contains 14 residues. Per germline, CDR1 SGDLS and CDR2 YYNGEE. This CDR3 is CASSVGQDNSPLHF. Written as DNA, the CDR3 is TGTGCCAGCAGCGTAGGACAGGATAATTCACCCCTCCACTTT.

The CDR3 sequence: CASSPRQGSFQQPQHF. CDR3 DNA sequence: TGTGCCAGCAGCCCTAGACAGGGGTCATTTCAGCAGCCCCAGCATTTT. The chain employs TRBV7-2 and TRBJ1-5; 8 nucleotides agree with TRBD1. CDR1 and CDR2 (germline): SGHTA, FQGNSA. The CDR3 spans 16 residues. V gave up 5 bases and J gave up 7 bases; unmatched junction bases: 13.

The chain employs TRBV5-4 and TRBJ1-1; a possible D gene is TRBD1 (6 bases). The V end was cut by 2 bases, the J end by 4 bases, with 18 bases between. Germline assignment: CDR1 SGHNT and CDR2 YYREEE (reference sequence). The CDR3 runs to 16 residues. In DNA, the CDR3 is TGTGCCAGCAGCTTAAGGACGCCCAGGGGCGGCACTGAAGCTTTCTTT. Protein: CASSLRTPRGGTEAFF.